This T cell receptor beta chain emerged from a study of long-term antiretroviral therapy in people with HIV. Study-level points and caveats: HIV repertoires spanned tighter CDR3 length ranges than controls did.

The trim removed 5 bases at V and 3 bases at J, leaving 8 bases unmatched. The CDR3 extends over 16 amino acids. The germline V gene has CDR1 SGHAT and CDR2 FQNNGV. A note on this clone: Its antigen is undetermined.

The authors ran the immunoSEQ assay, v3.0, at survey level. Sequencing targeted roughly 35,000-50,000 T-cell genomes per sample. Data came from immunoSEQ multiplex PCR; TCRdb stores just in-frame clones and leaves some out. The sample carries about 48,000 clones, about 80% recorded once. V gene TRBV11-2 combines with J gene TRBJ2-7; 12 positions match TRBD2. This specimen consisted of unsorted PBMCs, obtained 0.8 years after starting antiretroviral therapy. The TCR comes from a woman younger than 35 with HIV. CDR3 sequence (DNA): TGTGCCAGCAGCGGACTAGCGGGACGCATCTACTACGAGCAGTACTTC. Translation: CASSGLAGRIYYEQYF. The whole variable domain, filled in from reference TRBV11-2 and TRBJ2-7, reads EAGVAQSPRYKIIEKRQSVAFWCNPISGHATLYWYQQILGQGPKLLIQFQNNGVVDDSQLPKDRFSAERLKGVDSTLKIQPAKLEDSAVYLCASSGLAGRIYYEQYFGPGTRLTVT.